The T cell receptor (beta chain) described here comes from a study of tumor-infiltrating lymphocytes in primary liver carcinoma. Findings of the study overall: Researchers found tumor-adjacent and tumor-blood pairs overlapped less than tumor region pairs.

For this clonotype: Its antigen is currently unknown.

Unmatched junction bases numbered 7, after V lost 5 bases and J lost 6 bases. Germline CDR1 and CDR2: SEHNR and FQNEAQ (reference sequence). The CDR3 has 13 residues. A primer matching the constant region was used to make TCR beta cDNA from approximately 520 ng of total RNA. Generation of the TCR beta libraries relied on three nested multiplex PCR rounds using slightly modified ARM-PCR. Amplification in the first two PCR rounds was performed using TRBV1-TRBV30 forward primers and a C-beta reverse primer for approximately 10 cycles each. TCRdb called the multiplex PCR reads again in MiXCR, with one record for every CDR3 protein. The profile shows fewer than 110,000 distinct CDR3 sequences, around two thirds of them singletons. Unsorted bulk tissue (about 19-33 mg) underwent RNA and DNA co-extraction.

The sequence came from a woman aged 55-69 years with primary liver carcinoma and hepatitis B virus infection. The rearrangement uses TRBV7-9 and TRBJ2-7, with 7 bases aligning to TRBD1. Sequencing was performed on liver tumor tissue from sampling region 2. Noted subset: tumor region T2, inferior pole. The DNA for the CDR3 is TGTGCCAGCAGCACCGGGACAGACCTCGAGCAGTACTTC. It encodes CASSTGTDLEQYF.